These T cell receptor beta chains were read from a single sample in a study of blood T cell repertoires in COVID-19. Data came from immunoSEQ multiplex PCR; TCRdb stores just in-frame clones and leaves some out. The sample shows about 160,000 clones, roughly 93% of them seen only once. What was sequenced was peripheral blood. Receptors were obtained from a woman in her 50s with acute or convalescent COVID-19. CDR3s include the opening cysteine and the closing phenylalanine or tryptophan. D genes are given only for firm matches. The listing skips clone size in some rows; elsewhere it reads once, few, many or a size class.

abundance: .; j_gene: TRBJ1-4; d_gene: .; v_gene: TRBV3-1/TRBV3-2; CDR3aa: CASSQAGGYLDEKLFF; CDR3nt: TGTGCCAGCAGCCAAGCGGGGGGTTACCTTGACGAAAAACTGTTTTTT
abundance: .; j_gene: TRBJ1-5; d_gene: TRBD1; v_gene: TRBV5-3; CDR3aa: CARSGQGNQPQHF; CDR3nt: TGTGCCAGAAGCGGACAGGGCAATCAGCCCCAGCATTTT
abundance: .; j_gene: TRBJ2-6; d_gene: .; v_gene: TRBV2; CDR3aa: CASSGDRMSSGANVLTF; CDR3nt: TGTGCCAGCAGTGGAGACAGGATGAGTTCTGGGGCCAACGTCCTGACTTTC
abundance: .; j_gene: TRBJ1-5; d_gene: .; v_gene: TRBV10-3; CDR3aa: CAISESGAADQPQHF; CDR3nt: TGTGCCATCAGTGAGTCAGGGGCGGCCGATCAGCCCCAGCATTTT
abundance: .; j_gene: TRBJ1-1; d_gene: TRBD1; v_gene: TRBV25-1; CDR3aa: CASRPTRTGAEGTEAFF; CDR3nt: TGTGCCAGCAGGCCCACCCGGACAGGGGCGGAGGGCACTGAAGCTTTCTTT
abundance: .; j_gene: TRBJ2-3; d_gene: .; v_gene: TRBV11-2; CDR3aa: CASSFYDGADTQYF; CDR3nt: TGTGCCAGCAGCTTCTATGACGGGGCAGATACGCAGTATTTT
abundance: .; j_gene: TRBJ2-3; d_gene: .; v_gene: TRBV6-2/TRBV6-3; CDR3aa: CASSPGLAFTDTQYF; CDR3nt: TGTGCCAGCAGCCCCGGACTCGCATTCACAGATACGCAGTATTTT
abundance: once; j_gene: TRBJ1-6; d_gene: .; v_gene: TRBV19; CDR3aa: CASSRMNSPLHF; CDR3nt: TGTGCCAGTAGCAGGATGAATTCACCCCTCCACTTT
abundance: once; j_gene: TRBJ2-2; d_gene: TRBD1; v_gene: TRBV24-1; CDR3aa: CATSDPGQGPGELFF; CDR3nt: TGTGCCACCAGTGATCCGGGACAGGGACCCGGGGAGCTGTTTTTT
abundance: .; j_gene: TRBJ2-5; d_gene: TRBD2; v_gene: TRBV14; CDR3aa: CASSRLAGTKETQYF; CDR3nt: TGTGCCAGCAGCCGGTTAGCGGGAACGAAAGAGACCCAGTACTTC
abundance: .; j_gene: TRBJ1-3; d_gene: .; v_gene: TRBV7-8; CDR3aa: CASSRVGQPSSGNTIYF; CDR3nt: TGTGCCAGCAGCCGGGTGGGGCAGCCGAGCTCTGGAAACACCATATATTTT
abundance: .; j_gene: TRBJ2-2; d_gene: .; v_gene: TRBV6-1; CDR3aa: CASSVRYGSNTGELFF; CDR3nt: TGTGCCAGCAGTGTGCGTTATGGTTCGAACACCGGGGAGCTGTTTTTT
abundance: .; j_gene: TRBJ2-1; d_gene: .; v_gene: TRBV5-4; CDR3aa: CASSQNWGQQFF; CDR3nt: TGTGCCAGCAGCCAAAACTGGGGGCAGCAGTTCTTC
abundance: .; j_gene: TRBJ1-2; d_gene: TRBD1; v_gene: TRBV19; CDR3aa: CASSIARLGGDYGYTF; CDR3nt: TGTGCCAGTAGTATAGCCCGGTTAGGGGGCGACTATGGCTACACCTTC
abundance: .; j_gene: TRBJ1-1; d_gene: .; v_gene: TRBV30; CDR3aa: CAWSASLNTEAFF; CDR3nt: TGTGCCTGGAGTGCGAGTCTAAACACTGAAGCTTTCTTT
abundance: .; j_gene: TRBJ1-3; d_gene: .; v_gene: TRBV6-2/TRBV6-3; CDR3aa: CASSPRVVSGNTIYF; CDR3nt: TGTGCCAGCAGTCCCAGGGTCGTCTCTGGAAACACCATATATTTT
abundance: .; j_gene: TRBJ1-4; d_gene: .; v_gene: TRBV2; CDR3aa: CATRQDGEKLFF; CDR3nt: TGTGCCACCCGACAGGACGGGGAAAAACTGTTTTTT
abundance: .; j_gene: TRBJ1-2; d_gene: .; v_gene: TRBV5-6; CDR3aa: CASSLAWGRNYGYTF; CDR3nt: TGTGCCAGCAGCTTGGCCTGGGGCCGTAACTATGGCTACACCTTC
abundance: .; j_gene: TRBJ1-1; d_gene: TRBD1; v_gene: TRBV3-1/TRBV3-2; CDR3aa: CASRHGAGGTEAFF; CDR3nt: TGTGCCAGCAGGCATGGGGCAGGGGGCACTGAAGCTTTCTTT
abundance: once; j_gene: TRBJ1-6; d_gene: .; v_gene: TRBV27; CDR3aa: CASSLLQGQTPLHF; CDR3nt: TGTGCCAGCAGTTTACTTCAGGGGCAAACACCCCTCCACTTT
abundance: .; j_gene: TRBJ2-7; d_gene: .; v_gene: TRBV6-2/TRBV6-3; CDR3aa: CASIPGQLSYEQYF; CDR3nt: TGTGCCAGCATCCCCGGACAGCTGTCCTACGAGCAGTACTTC
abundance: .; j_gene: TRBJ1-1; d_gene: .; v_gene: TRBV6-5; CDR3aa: CASSYSGGNTEAFF; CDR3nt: TGTGCCAGCAGTTACTCAGGCGGGAACACTGAAGCTTTCTTT
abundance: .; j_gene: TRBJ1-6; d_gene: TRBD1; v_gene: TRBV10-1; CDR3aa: CASSAGQGNSPLHF; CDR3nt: TGCGCCAGCAGCGCGGGACAGGGGAATTCACCCCTCCACTTT
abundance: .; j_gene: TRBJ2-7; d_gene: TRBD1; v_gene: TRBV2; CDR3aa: CASSERGRDRGFHEQYF; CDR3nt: TGTGCCAGCAGTGAAAGGGGGCGGGACAGGGGATTCCACGAGCAGTACTTC
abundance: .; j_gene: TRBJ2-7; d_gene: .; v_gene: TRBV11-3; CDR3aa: CASSLGAGEGNEQYF; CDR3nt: TGTGCCAGCAGCTTGGGGGCGGGGGAAGGGAACGAGCAGTACTTC
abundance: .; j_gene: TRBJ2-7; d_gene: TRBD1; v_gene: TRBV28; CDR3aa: CASSLCFGTGEYEQYF; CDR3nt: TGTGCCAGCAGTTTATGTTTCGGGACAGGAGAATACGAGCAGTACTTC
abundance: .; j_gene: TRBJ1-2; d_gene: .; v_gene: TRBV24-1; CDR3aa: CATSDLQGYGYTF; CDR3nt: TGTGCCACCAGTGATTTGCAGGGCTATGGCTACACCTTC
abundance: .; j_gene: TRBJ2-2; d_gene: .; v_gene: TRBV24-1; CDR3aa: CATSGSGELFF; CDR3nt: TGTGCCACCAGTGGGAGCGGGGAGCTGTTTTTT